This T cell receptor (beta chain) derives from a study of T cells after yellow fever vaccination. TCRdb used MiXCR to reprocess the 5' RACE reads, holding one entry per CDR3 protein. The sample has some 300,000 distinct CDR3 sequences, less than 9.5% seen once; the top ten hold 3% to 4%. Whole-study results and caveats: A weaker secondary response peaked on day 5, the primary on day 15.

This clonotype was found a few times. The target antigen is unknown. The sequencing here drew on CD4+ T cells sorted from PBMCs, taken 5 days after the yellow fever booster vaccination. This clonotype was obtained from a young man who received the YFV17D yellow fever vaccine.

Here the CDR3 DNA reads TGTGCCAGCAGTTTGACAGGGGGCTTGGCTGAAGCTTTCTTT. Translation gives CASSLTGGLAEAFF. The rearrangement joins TRBV6-5 to TRBJ1-1; 10 bases align to TRBD1. With 4 bases clipped from V and 6 bases from J, the junction kept 5 bases outside the gene matches. The CDR3 consists of 14 residues. The germline V gene encodes CDR1 MNHEY and CDR2 SVGAGI.